This T cell receptor beta chain was found in a study of CD8 T cells in Susac syndrome. RNA amounts of about 0.5 to 1 ug underwent reverse transcription with random hexamers. By means of immunoSEQ multiplex PCR, TCR beta CDR3 spanning 54 Vbeta and 13 Jbeta underwent amplification. TCRdb re-called the immunoSEQ multiplex PCR reads with MiXCR, one entry per CDR3 protein. Here the sample spans hundreds of thousands of distinct CDR3 sequences, 85% being singletons. It was negative isolation that provided the CD8+ and CD4+ T cells, whereas TEMRA cells were enriched by FACS. This TCR derives from a human donor with multiple sclerosis. The sequenced material came from CD8+ T cells from PBMCs.

The CDR3 region is CSARHVQLVPATQYF. The CDR3 DNA follows: TGCAGTGCTAGACACGTACAACTAGTTCCCGCGACCCAGTACTTC. The chain employs TRBV20-1 and TRBJ2-5, with a weak D call TRBD2 (5 bases). This CDR3 contains 15 residues. Germline CDR1 is DFQATT and CDR2 is SNEGSKA (reference sequence). Trimming left V 2 bases short and J 7 bases short, with 20 bases between.